The present T cell receptor beta chain was sequenced within a study of T cell responses to AZD1222 COVID-19 vaccine. Second-dose intervals of approximately 4 or approximately 12 weeks were pooled. Profiling relied on immunoSEQ multiplex PCR, and the TCRdb table lists in-frame clones only, not all of them. This sample has tens of thousands of clones, with roughly 90% found just once. For this clone: The antigen is unknown.

The study, taken as a whole, reports: CD4 TCRs linked to vaccination spanned spike, dominating at 160-218 and 743-854.

Trimming took off 2 bases at V and 11 bases at J, with 11 bases between the two ends. This CDR3 is built from 12 residues. The sequence was collected from an adult who received the AZD1222 COVID-19 vaccine. Sequenced here: peripheral blood, sampled 28 days after the second AZD1222 dose. The chain employs TRBV12-3 or TRBV12-4 and TRBJ2-3, with D possibly being TRBD2 (6 bases). CDR3 residues: CASSLYGRQQYF. DNA for the CDR3: TGTGCCAGCAGTTTATACGGGAGACAGCAGTATTTT.